A selection of T cell receptor beta chains follows, all from one sample in a study of blood T cell repertoires in COVID-19. Sequenced by immunoSEQ multiplex PCR; TCRdb stores in-frame clones only, minus some. The table includes roughly 220,000 clones, 80% to 90% detected once. Sequenced sample: peripheral blood. These receptors all stem from a man aged 30 to 45 with active or convalescent COVID-19. The CDR3 runs from the conserved cysteine through the conserved F or W. Fields, in order: clone size, J gene, V gene, D gene, CDR3 DNA, CDR3 protein. D genes are given only for firm matches. Size tells how often a clone was seen (once, few, many) or the class of an expanded clone, and some rows leave it out.

abundance: NA
j_gene: TRBJ1-2
v_gene: TRBV28
d_gene: NA
CDR3nt: TGTGCCAGCAGTTTATGGGGTGGGCAGGGCTACACCTTC
CDR3aa: CASSLWGGQGYTF

abundance: few
j_gene: TRBJ1-1
v_gene: TRBV7-9
d_gene: NA
CDR3nt: TGTGCCAGCAGCCCTTGGGACATTTACACTGAAGCTTTCTTT
CDR3aa: CASSPWDIYTEAFF

abundance: NA
j_gene: TRBJ2-5
v_gene: TRBV6-5
d_gene: NA
CDR3nt: TGTGCCAGCGCATTTAGCCGAGAGACCCAGTACTTC
CDR3aa: CASAFSRETQYF

abundance: NA
j_gene: TRBJ1-1
v_gene: TRBV27
d_gene: NA
CDR3nt: TGTGCCAGCAGTCGGGGGGCGAGGGAAGCTTTCTTT
CDR3aa: CASSRGAREAFF

abundance: NA
j_gene: TRBJ2-5
v_gene: TRBV7-2
d_gene: NA
CDR3nt: TGTGCCAGCAGCTTACGGCGGGACCAAGAGACCCAGTACTTC
CDR3aa: CASSLRRDQETQYF

abundance: few
j_gene: TRBJ1-2
v_gene: TRBV28
d_gene: TRBD1
CDR3nt: TGTGCCAGCAGGACGACAGGGGGGAACTATGGCTACACCTTC
CDR3aa: CASRTTGGNYGYTF

abundance: NA
j_gene: TRBJ1-5
v_gene: TRBV19
d_gene: TRBD1
CDR3nt: TGTGCCAGTAGTATTCTGGGACAGGGGTCGCAGCCCCAGCATTTT
CDR3aa: CASSILGQGSQPQHF

abundance: NA
j_gene: TRBJ1-6
v_gene: TRBV28
d_gene: NA
CDR3nt: TGTGCCAGCAGGCCGGGTCGCCTTAATTCACCCCTCCACTTT
CDR3aa: CASRPGRLNSPLHF

abundance: few
j_gene: TRBJ1-3
v_gene: TRBV6-2/TRBV6-3
d_gene: NA
CDR3nt: TGTGCCAGCAGTTACCGGGGCTCTGGAAACACCATATATTTT
CDR3aa: CASSYRGSGNTIYF

abundance: NA
j_gene: TRBJ2-1
v_gene: TRBV11-2
d_gene: TRBD2
CDR3nt: TGTGCCAGCGGAGTAGCGGGGAACTACAATGAGCAGTTCTTC
CDR3aa: CASGVAGNYNEQFF

abundance: NA
j_gene: TRBJ2-7
v_gene: TRBV5-1
d_gene: TRBD1
CDR3nt: TGCGCCAGCTCCCAGGGGGACAGTTTCTCCTACGAGCAGTACTTC
CDR3aa: CASSQGDSFSYEQYF

abundance: NA
j_gene: TRBJ2-3
v_gene: TRBV7-2
d_gene: NA
CDR3nt: TGTGCCAGCCTCGGACGGGGTCCCACAGATACGCAGTATTTT
CDR3aa: CASLGRGPTDTQYF

abundance: NA
j_gene: TRBJ2-7
v_gene: TRBV9
d_gene: NA
CDR3nt: TGTGCCAGCAGCGCCGAGGTTCAGGGCCCCGAGCAGTACTTC
CDR3aa: CASSAEVQGPEQYF

abundance: NA
j_gene: TRBJ2-5
v_gene: TRBV28
d_gene: NA
CDR3nt: TGTGCCAGCAGTCTCCGGATCCTGCGTATGGGCGAGAAGACCCAGTACTTC
CDR3aa: CASSLRILRMGEKTQYF

abundance: once
j_gene: TRBJ1-1
v_gene: TRBV28
d_gene: TRBD1
CDR3nt: TGTGCCAGCACAAACAACAAGGACAGGTTAAACACTGAAGCTTTCTTT
CDR3aa: CASTNNKDRLNTEAFF

abundance: NA
j_gene: TRBJ1-2
v_gene: TRBV24-1
d_gene: TRBD1
CDR3nt: TGTGCCACCAGTGCCCCGGACAGGGGGGACGGCTACACCTTC
CDR3aa: CATSAPDRGDGYTF

abundance: NA
j_gene: TRBJ2-3
v_gene: TRBV27
d_gene: NA
CDR3nt: TGTGCCAGCAGTTTCGCCAGGGGATCAGATACGCAGTATTTT
CDR3aa: CASSFARGSDTQYF

abundance: NA
j_gene: TRBJ1-4
v_gene: TRBV18
d_gene: TRBD1
CDR3nt: TGTGCCAGCTCACCGGGGCAGGGGGCAACTAATGAAAAACTGTTTTTT
CDR3aa: CASSPGQGATNEKLFF

abundance: NA
j_gene: TRBJ2-3
v_gene: TRBV24-1
d_gene: NA
CDR3nt: TGTGCCACCAGTGATTTGGAATTAGATGGTACGCAGTATTTT
CDR3aa: CATSDLELDGTQYF

abundance: many
j_gene: TRBJ1-5
v_gene: TRBV10-1
d_gene: NA
CDR3nt: TGCGCCAGCAGTGAGGGGTGGGGGACTCCAAGGCGTCAGCCCCAGCATTTT
CDR3aa: CASSEGWGTPRRQPQHF

abundance: NA
j_gene: TRBJ2-1
v_gene: TRBV6-2/TRBV6-3
d_gene: NA
CDR3nt: TGTGCCAGCAGTCAACTGCGGTCCCTGGGGGGGCAGTTCTTC
CDR3aa: CASSQLRSLGGQFF

abundance: NA
j_gene: TRBJ2-3
v_gene: TRBV14
d_gene: NA
CDR3nt: TGTGCCAGCAGCCAAGATGCCGGGGGAAAGCGGGATACGCAGTATTTT
CDR3aa: CASSQDAGGKRDTQYF

abundance: NA
j_gene: TRBJ1-2
v_gene: TRBV4-3
d_gene: TRBD1
CDR3nt: TGCGCCAGCAGCCCGGGACAGTCTATCTATGGCTACACCTTC
CDR3aa: CASSPGQSIYGYTF

abundance: NA
j_gene: TRBJ2-1
v_gene: TRBV7-2
d_gene: NA
CDR3nt: TGTGCCAGCAGCTGGGGAGGGGGTAATTACAATGAGCAGTTCTTC
CDR3aa: CASSWGGGNYNEQFF

abundance: NA
j_gene: TRBJ2-2
v_gene: TRBV28
d_gene: NA
CDR3nt: TGTGCCAGCACCTACGGGACATTGAACACCGGGGAGCTGTTTTTT
CDR3aa: CASTYGTLNTGELFF

abundance: NA
j_gene: TRBJ2-7
v_gene: TRBV3-1/TRBV3-2
d_gene: TRBD1
CDR3nt: TGTGCCAGCAGCCAAGTTGACAGGGGACCATATCGCGAGCAGTACTTC
CDR3aa: CASSQVDRGPYREQYF

abundance: NA
j_gene: TRBJ1-1
v_gene: TRBV30
d_gene: NA
CDR3nt: TGTGCCTGGAGGTATTGGGGGGGCAAGAGGACTGAAGCTTTCTTT
CDR3aa: CAWRYWGGKRTEAFF

abundance: NA
j_gene: TRBJ1-2
v_gene: TRBV11-3
d_gene: TRBD1
CDR3nt: TGTGCCAGCAGCTTAGATCGGGCCACGGACAGGGAGTATGGCTACACCTTC
CDR3aa: CASSLDRATDREYGYTF

abundance: once
j_gene: TRBJ2-7
v_gene: TRBV29-1
d_gene: NA
CDR3nt: TGCAGCGTTGAAGATGGTCCAGGGCAGGTCTACGAGCAGTACTTC
CDR3aa: CSVEDGPGQVYEQYF

abundance: NA
j_gene: TRBJ2-2
v_gene: TRBV7-9
d_gene: NA
CDR3nt: TGTGCCAGCAGCTTTGGACTCCTCACCGGGGAGCTGTTTTTT
CDR3aa: CASSFGLLTGELFF

abundance: once
j_gene: TRBJ1-3
v_gene: TRBV30
d_gene: TRBD1
CDR3nt: TGTGCCTGGAGTACTTGGACAGGGAGTGGAAACACCATATATTTT
CDR3aa: CAWSTWTGSGNTIYF

abundance: NA
j_gene: TRBJ1-1
v_gene: TRBV7-8
d_gene: NA
CDR3nt: TGTGCCAGCAGTACCTTGGGAGGGTCCACTGAAGCTTTCTTT
CDR3aa: CASSTLGGSTEAFF

abundance: NA
j_gene: TRBJ1-5
v_gene: TRBV5-8
d_gene: NA
CDR3nt: TGTGCCAGCCTTCTCACAGGTCGTGTTCAGCCCCAGCATTTT
CDR3aa: CASLLTGRVQPQHF

abundance: NA
j_gene: TRBJ1-2
v_gene: TRBV7-9
d_gene: NA
CDR3nt: TGTGCCAGCAGCTTCGGCGGAAACTATGGCTACACCTTC
CDR3aa: CASSFGGNYGYTF

abundance: NA
j_gene: TRBJ2-7
v_gene: TRBV10-1
d_gene: TRBD2
CDR3nt: TGCGCCAGCAGTGAAGGGACTAGCGGGGACTACGAGCAGTACTTC
CDR3aa: CASSEGTSGDYEQYF

abundance: NA
j_gene: TRBJ1-1
v_gene: TRBV4-2
d_gene: NA
CDR3nt: TGTGCCAGCAGCCCTGGTCGGGACACTGAAGCTTTCTTT
CDR3aa: CASSPGRDTEAFF

abundance: NA
j_gene: TRBJ2-3
v_gene: TRBV2
d_gene: TRBD2
CDR3nt: TGTGCCAGCGGTTGGACTAGCCCGCGGGATACGCAGTATTTT
CDR3aa: CASGWTSPRDTQYF